These 19 T cell receptor beta chains originate from one sample sequenced in a study of blood T cells in healthy people across ages. A second roughly 6 to 11 cycle PCR used barcoded and J-beta primers. MiXCR, run by TCRdb on the 5' RACE reads, gives a single entry per CDR3 protein. The repertoire has under 1,100,000 distinct CDR3 sequences, around 25% of them found once; the top ten carry around 0.75%. The same specimen was also included in a second study, on T cells of mothers and their children.

The material sequenced was blood. These receptors were collected from a girl aged 2-9 years in good health.

The chain couples TRBV19 to TRBJ2-7; D gene ambiguous. TRBJ2-1 matches the DNA end more closely, so the J call is doubtful. The CDR3 sequence is 14 residues long. CDR1 LNHDA and CDR2 SQIVND come from the germline V gene (reference sequence). The CDR3 coding sequence is TGTGCCAGTAGTAAGTACACACAGCACAATGAGCAGTTCTTC. Protein product: CASSKYTQHNEQFF.

In this sample, this clonotype turned up a few times. This chain links TRBV14 with TRBJ2-5, with 8 positions matching TRBD1. The CDR3 covers 13 residues. V shed 4 bases, J shed 5 bases, and the junction held 3 bases outside the gene matches. Looked up from germline, CDR1 is SGHDN and CDR2 is FVKESK. The CDR3 sequence: CASSRTGYETQYF. The CDR3 coding sequence is TGTGCCAGCAGCCGGACAGGGTATGAGACCCAGTACTTC.

The rearrangement uses TRBV12-3 or TRBV12-4 and TRBJ1-5; 9 positions agree with TRBD1. The V segment lost 5 bases and the J segment 1 base; nucleotides outside the gene matches: 3. The CDR3 spans 15 residues. The CDR3 here is CASSPGQGSNQPQHF. CDR3 bases: TGTGCCAGCAGTCCCGGACAGGGGAGCAATCAGCCCCAGCATTTT.

The chain couples TRBV7-2 to TRBJ2-5; maybe TRBD2 (6 bases). V was clipped by 1 base and J by 2 bases, with 20 bases between them. The CDR3 has 18 amino acids. Germline V lookup: CDR1 SGHTA, CDR2 FQGNSA. The CDR3 region is CASSLDPTGLGRQETQYF. CDR3 DNA: TGTGCCAGCAGCTTAGACCCCACGGGTCTGGGGAGGCAAGAGACCCAGTACTTC.

This chain joins TRBV7-2 and TRBJ2-7; weak D call: TRBD2 (5 bases). This CDR3 is built from 16 residues. Trimming took 5 bases from V and 0 from J, leaving 17 bases between them. Germline loops: CDR1 SGHTA, CDR2 FQGNSA. CDR3: CASSLGSSSSSYEQYF. Written as DNA, the CDR3 is TGTGCCAGCAGCCTAGGGAGCTCGTCGAGCTCCTACGAGCAGTACTTC.

The V gene is TRBV5-1, the J gene TRBJ2-1; D remains ambiguous. Germline V CDR1 and CDR2: SGHRS, YFSETQ. The CDR3 spans 14 residues. V gave up 2 bases and J gave up 8 bases, with 14 bases separating them. CDR3 in amino acids: CASSLSLDGHEQFF. In nucleotides, the CDR3 is TGCGCCAGCAGCTTATCCCTAGATGGGCATGAGCAGTTCTTC.

This clonotype was recorded at least ten times. The chain's CDR3 is CASSEHRLAGYNEQFF. CDR3 bases: TGCGCCAGCAGTGAGCATAGACTAGCGGGCTACAATGAGCAGTTCTTC. The chain is built from TRBV10-1 and TRBJ2-1; 10 bases line up with TRBD2. Germline V CDR1 and CDR2: WNHNN, SYGVQD (reference sequence). This CDR3 contains 16 residues. With 2 bases clipped from V and 3 bases from J, the junction kept 4 bases outside the gene matches.

This rearrangement joins TRBV4-2 to TRBJ2-7, with D tentatively TRBD1 (5 bases). The CDR3 consists of 14 residues. Between the trimmed V and J ends, which lost 1 base and 3 bases, there was a span of 10 bases. CDR1 is LGHNA, CDR2 YNFKEQ, per germline. This CDR3 is CASSQVGQGYEQYF. In nucleotides, the CDR3 is TGTGCCAGCAGCCAAGTCGGGCAGGGCTACGAGCAGTACTTC.

The chain employs TRBV29-1 and TRBJ2-5; D unclear. Trimming shortened V by 3 bases and J by 5 bases, and 13 bases separated the two germline ends. CDR1 SQVTM and CDR2 ANQGSEA come from the germline V gene. The CDR3 length is 13 residues. This CDR3 reads CSVDQFLRETQYF. CDR3 nucleotides: TGCAGCGTTGACCAATTCCTTAGGGAGACCCAGTACTTC. The complete variable domain, with remaining parts taken from reference TRBV29-1 and TRBJ2-5, reads SAVISQKPSRDICQRGTSLTIQCQVDSQVTMMFWYRQQPGQSLTLIATANQGSEATYESGFVIDKFPISRPNLTFSTLTVSNMSPEDSSIYLCSVDQFLRETQYFGPGTRLLVL.

The rearrangement links TRBV12-5 to TRBJ1-1; D uncertain. The CDR3 has 14 residues. The germline CDR1 and CDR2 sequences are LGHNT and FRNRAP. The V end lost 3 bases, the J end lost 4 bases, and 12 bases lay between the germline ends. CDR3: CASGLSGPVTEAFF. For the CDR3, the DNA is TGTGCTAGTGGTTTAAGTGGCCCCGTCACTGAAGCTTTCTTT.

The gene calls are TRBV6-2 or TRBV6-3 and TRBJ2-5; perhaps TRBD2 as D (5 bases). The J call may be wrong; the DNA end is better matched by TRBJ2-1. The CDR3 runs to 11 residues. From germline, CDR1 is MNHEY and CDR2 SVGEGT. CDR3 sequence: CASSRSGEQFF. Written as DNA, the CDR3 is TGTGCCAGCAGTCGGTCGGGAGAGCAGTTCTTC.

This clonotype was observed a handful of times. Here the CDR3 reads CASGTDAQAFF. DNA of the CDR3: TGTGCCAGCGGGACAGATGCTCAAGCTTTCTTT. The chain carries TRBV28 and TRBJ1-1; 7 bases line up with TRBD1. Germline trimming cut 8 bases from V and 9 bases from J; bases unmatched to any gene: 6. The CDR3 is 11 residues long. Per germline, CDR1 MDHEN and CDR2 SYDVKM.

V gene TRBV9 combines with J gene TRBJ2-5, with 7 bases matching TRBD1. The closer fit of TRBJ2-7 to the DNA end suggests the J call may be wrong. Germline CDR1 and CDR2: SGDLS and YYNGEE. The CDR3 sequence is 16 residues long. CDR3 in DNA: TGTGCCAGCAGCGAGGGACCGGGACAGCCCGCCTACGAGCAGTACTTC. Amino acid sequence: CASSEGPGQPAYEQYF.

V is TRBV7-8 and J is TRBJ2-5; 8 bases are shared with TRBD2. This CDR3 spans 15 amino acids. Looked up from germline, CDR1 is SGHVS and CDR2 is FQNEAQ. V dropped 2 bases and J dropped 0; count of bases not matched to a gene: 2. The CDR3 spells CASSLLAGNQETQYF. The CDR3 DNA sequence: TGTGCCAGCAGCTTATTAGCGGGGAACCAAGAGACCCAGTACTTC.

This rearrangement joins TRBV3-1 to TRBJ1-2; D is uncertain. In germline, CDR1 is LGHDT, CDR2 YNNKEL (reference sequence). This CDR3 is 13 amino acids long. The V gene lost 1 base and the J gene lost 2 bases, with 5 bases spanning the gap. CDR3 in amino acids: CASSQAENYGYTF. The CDR3 DNA reads as TGTGCCAGCAGCCAAGCAGAGAACTATGGCTACACCTTC. The full variable domain, its missing parts supplied by reference TRBV3-1 and TRBJ1-2, is DTAVSQTPKYLVTQMGNDKSIKCEQNLGHDTMYWYKQDSKKFLKIMFSYNNKELIINETVPNRFSPKSPDKAHLNLHINSLELGDSAVYFCASSQAENYGYTFGSGTRLTVV.

The rearrangement uses TRBV20-1 and TRBJ2-7, with 8 nucleotides matching TRBD2. The V and J ends lost 0 bases and 9 bases, in that order; junction bases with no gene match: 13. Germline loops: CDR1 DFQATT, CDR2 SNEGSKA (reference sequence). This CDR3 is 15 amino acids long. CDR3 nucleotide sequence: TGCAGTGCTAGAGATCAAATTGGGACTAGTGTCATGCAGTACTTC. This gives the protein CSARDQIGTSVMQYF.

This clonotype was seen a few times. This chain uses TRBV7-9 with TRBJ2-2; 7 nucleotides line up with TRBD2. This CDR3 comprises 15 residues. V gave up 8 bases and J gave up 3 bases; unmatched junction bases: 9. CDR1 is SEHNR, CDR2 FQNEAQ, per germline (reference sequence). CDR3 loop: CASGLGEIDTGELFF. Here the CDR3 DNA reads TGTGCCAGCGGACTAGGGGAAATTGACACCGGGGAGCTGTTTTTT. The complete variable domain, with remaining parts taken from reference TRBV7-9 and TRBJ2-2, reads DTGVSQNPRHKITKRGQNVTFRCDPISEHNRLYWYRQTLGQGPEFLTYFQNEAQLEKSRLLSDRFSAERPKGSFSTLEIQRTEQGDSAMYLCASGLGEIDTGELFFGEGSRLTVL.

The chain is built from TRBV28 and TRBJ2-1, with D perhaps TRBD2 (5 bases). CDR1 and CDR2 from the germline V gene are MDHEN and SYDVKM. Trimming left V 3 bases short and J 1 base short, with 16 bases between. The CDR3 length is 17 residues. Here the CDR3 DNA reads TGTGCCAGCAGTTTCCAAAAGAGGGATAGGTCCTACAATGAGCAGTTCTTC. Translating gives CASSFQKRDRSYNEQFF.

The CDR3 spells CASCPYQGYPSSYEQYF. The CDR3 DNA reads as TGTGCCAGCTGCCCCTACCAGGGGTACCCATCCTCCTACGAGCAGTACTTC. The V call is TRBV28, the J call TRBJ2-5; D may be TRBD1 (6 bases). The J call could be wrong; TRBJ2-7 is a better fit for the DNA end. The CDR3 is 17 amino acids. Germline-derived CDR1 and CDR2 are MDHEN and SYDVKM.